This paragraph reports one T cell receptor (beta chain). In the study's own analysis: Amplifying reference gene primers gave estimates of nucleated cell counts. TCRdb's copy holds only in-frame clones and misses some; the assay was immunoSEQ multiplex PCR. For V, J and clone size, that table is used; D and trimming come from the DNA. The sample carries over 150,000 clones, roughly 85% recorded once. Participants were aged roughly 18 to 100 years from around 25 US areas. Donors were grouped by their self-reported clinical history. Among Cohort 3 donors, those recovered had two negative PCRs, clearance, or symptom resolution. The sample originates from a study of blood T cell repertoires in COVID-19. The CDR3 is made up of 16 amino acids. The germline V gene has CDR1 SGHTA and CDR2 FQGNSA. V shed 3 bases and J shed 0 bases, with 12 bases lying between them.

Sample: PBMCs or T cells enriched from blood (not recorded which). This clonotype originated in a middle-aged man who had recovered from COVID-19. The V gene is TRBV7-2, the J gene TRBJ2-4; TRBD1 is a possible D gene (6 bases). CDR3 loop: CASSLGHLLAKNIQYF. The CDR3 nucleotides read TGTGCCAGCAGCTTGGGACACCTGTTAGCCAAAAACATTCAGTACTTC.